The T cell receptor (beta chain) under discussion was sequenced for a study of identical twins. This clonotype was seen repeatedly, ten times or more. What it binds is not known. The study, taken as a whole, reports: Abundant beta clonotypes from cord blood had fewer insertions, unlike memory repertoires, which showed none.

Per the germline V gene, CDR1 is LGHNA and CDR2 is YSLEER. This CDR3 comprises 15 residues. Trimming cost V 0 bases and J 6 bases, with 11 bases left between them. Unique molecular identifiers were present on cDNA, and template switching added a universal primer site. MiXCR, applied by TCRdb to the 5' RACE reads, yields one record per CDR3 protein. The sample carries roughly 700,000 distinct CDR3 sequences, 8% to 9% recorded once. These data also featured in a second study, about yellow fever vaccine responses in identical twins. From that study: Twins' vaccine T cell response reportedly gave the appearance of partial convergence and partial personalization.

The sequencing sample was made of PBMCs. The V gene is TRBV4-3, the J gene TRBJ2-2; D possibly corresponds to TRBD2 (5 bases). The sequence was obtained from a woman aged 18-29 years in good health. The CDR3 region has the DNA TGCGCCAGCAGCCAAGAGGCTAGAGCGGCCGGGGAGCTGTTTTTT. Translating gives CASSQEARAAGELFF.